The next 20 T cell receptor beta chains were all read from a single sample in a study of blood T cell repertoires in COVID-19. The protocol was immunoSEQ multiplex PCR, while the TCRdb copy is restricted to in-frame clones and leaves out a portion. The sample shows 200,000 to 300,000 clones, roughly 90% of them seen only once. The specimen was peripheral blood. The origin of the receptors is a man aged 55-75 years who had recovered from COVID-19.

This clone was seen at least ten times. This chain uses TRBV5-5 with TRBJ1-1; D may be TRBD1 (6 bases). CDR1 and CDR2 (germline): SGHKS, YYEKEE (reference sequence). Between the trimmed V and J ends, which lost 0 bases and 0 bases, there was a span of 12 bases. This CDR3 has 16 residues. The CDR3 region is CASSLVQGNMNTEAFF. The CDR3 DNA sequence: TGTGCCAGCAGCTTGGTTCAGGGGAACATGAACACTGAAGCTTTCTTT.

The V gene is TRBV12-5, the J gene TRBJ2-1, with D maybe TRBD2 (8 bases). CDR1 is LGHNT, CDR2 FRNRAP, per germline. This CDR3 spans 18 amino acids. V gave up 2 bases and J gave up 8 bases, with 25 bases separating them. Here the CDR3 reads CASGLSRDSGGLLYEQFF. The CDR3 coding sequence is TGTGCTAGTGGTTTGTCCCGGGACAGCGGGGGCCTCTTATATGAGCAGTTCTTC.

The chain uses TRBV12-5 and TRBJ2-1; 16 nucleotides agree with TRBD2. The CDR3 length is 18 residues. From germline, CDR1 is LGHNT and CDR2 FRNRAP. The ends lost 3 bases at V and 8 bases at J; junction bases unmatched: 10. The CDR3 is CASGFSPGLAGGPDEQFF. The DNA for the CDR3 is TGTGCTAGTGGTTTTTCCCCGGGACTAGCGGGGGGGCCCGATGAGCAGTTCTTC.

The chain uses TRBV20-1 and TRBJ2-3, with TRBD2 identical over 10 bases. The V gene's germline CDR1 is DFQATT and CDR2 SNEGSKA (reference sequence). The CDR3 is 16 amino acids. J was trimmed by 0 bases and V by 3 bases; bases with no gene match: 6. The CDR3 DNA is TGCAGTGCTAGTCCCGGGACTAGCGTAAGCACAGATACGCAGTATTTT. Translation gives CSASPGTSVSTDTQYF.

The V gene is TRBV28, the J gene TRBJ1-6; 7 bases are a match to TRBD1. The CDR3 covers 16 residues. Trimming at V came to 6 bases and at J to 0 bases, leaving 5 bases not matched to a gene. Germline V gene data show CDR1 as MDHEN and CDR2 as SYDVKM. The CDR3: CASRDRSSSYNSPLHF. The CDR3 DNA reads TGTGCCAGCAGGGACAGGTCCAGCTCCTATAATTCACCCCTCCACTTT.

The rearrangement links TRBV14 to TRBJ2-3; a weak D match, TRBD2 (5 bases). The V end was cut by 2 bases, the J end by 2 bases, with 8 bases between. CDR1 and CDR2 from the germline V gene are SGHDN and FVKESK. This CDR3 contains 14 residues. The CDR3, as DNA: TGTGCCAGCAGCCAATCCGGGGACACAGATACGCAGTATTTT. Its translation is CASSQSGDTDTQYF.

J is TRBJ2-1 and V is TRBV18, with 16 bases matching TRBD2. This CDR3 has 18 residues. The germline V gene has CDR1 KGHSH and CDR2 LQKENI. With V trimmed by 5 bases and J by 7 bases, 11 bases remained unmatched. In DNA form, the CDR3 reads TGTGCCAGCTCATCATACGGGACTAGCGGGGGGGCCACAAATGAGCAGTTCTTC. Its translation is CASSSYGTSGGATNEQFF.

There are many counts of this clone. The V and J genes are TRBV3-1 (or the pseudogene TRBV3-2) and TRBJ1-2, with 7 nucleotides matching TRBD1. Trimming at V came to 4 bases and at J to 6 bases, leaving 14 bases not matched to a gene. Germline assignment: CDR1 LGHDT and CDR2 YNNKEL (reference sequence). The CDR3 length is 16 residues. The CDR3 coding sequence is TGTGCCAGCAGCCGTTCTGGAGGGGGCCGAAGAGATGGCTACACCTTC. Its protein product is CASSRSGGGRRDGYTF.

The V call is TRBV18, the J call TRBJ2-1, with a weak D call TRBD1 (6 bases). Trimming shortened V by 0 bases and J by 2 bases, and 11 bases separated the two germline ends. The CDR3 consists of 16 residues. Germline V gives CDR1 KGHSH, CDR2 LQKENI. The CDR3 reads CASSPPGAPAYNEQFF. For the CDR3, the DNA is TGTGCCAGCTCACCACCGGGGGCCCCCGCCTACAATGAGCAGTTCTTC.

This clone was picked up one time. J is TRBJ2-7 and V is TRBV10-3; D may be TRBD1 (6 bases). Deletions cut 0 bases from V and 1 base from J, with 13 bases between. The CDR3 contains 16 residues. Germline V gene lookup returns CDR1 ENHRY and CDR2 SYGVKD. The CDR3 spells CAISESGTGKSYEQYF. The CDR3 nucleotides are TGTGCCATCAGTGAGTCGGGAACAGGGAAATCCTACGAGCAGTACTTC.

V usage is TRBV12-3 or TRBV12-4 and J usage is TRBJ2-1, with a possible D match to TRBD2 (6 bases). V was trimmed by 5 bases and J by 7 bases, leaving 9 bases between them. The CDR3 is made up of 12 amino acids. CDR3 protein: CASSGEVNEQFF. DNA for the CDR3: TGTGCCAGCAGTGGGGAGGTAAATGAGCAGTTCTTC.

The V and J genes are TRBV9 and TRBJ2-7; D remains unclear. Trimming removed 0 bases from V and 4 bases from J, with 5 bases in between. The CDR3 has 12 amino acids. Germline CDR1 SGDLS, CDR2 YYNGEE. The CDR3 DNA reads TGTGCCAGCAGCGTAGCCTTTTACGAGCAGTACGTC. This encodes CASSVAFYEQYV.

In DNA, the CDR3 is TGTGCCAGCAGTGAAGGGGTGACAGGGGATGGGGAGACCCAGTACTTC. Translating it yields CASSEGVTGDGETQYF. V gene TRBV2 combines with J gene TRBJ2-5; 8 positions match TRBD1. J was trimmed by 5 bases and V by 1 base; bases with no gene match: 9. Germline V gives CDR1 SNHLY, CDR2 FYNNEI. The CDR3 is 16 residues long.

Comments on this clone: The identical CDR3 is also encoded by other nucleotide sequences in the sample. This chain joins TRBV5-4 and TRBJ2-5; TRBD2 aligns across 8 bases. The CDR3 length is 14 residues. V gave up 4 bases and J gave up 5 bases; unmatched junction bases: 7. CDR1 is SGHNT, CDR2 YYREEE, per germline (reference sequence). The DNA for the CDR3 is TGTGCCAGCAGCCCAACGGGGGGGCGGGAGACCCAGTACTTC. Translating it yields CASSPTGGRETQYF.

CDR3 bases: TGTGCCAGCAGCTTACGAAGGGGTAGCAATGAGCAGTTCTTC. Its translation is CASSLRRGSNEQFF. The gene calls are TRBV11-3 and TRBJ2-1; D is possibly TRBD1 (5 bases). V lost 2 bases and J lost 6, with 11 bases in between. CDR1 is SGHNT, CDR2 YENEEA, per germline. The CDR3 spans 14 residues. Looking up the rest from reference TRBV11-3 and TRBJ2-1 gives the full variable domain: EAGVVQSPRYKIIEKKQPVAFWCNPISGHNTLYWYLQNLGQGPELLIRYENEEAVDDSQLPKDRFSAERLKGVDSTLKIQPAELGDSAVYLCASSLRRGSNEQFFGPGTRLTVL.

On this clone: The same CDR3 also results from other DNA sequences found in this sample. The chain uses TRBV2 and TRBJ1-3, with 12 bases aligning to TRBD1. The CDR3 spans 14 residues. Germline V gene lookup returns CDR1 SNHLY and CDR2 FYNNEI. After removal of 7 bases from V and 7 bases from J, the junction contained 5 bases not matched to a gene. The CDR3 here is CASTGTGGSNTIYF. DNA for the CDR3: TGTGCCAGCACCGGGACAGGGGGCTCGAACACCATATATTTT.

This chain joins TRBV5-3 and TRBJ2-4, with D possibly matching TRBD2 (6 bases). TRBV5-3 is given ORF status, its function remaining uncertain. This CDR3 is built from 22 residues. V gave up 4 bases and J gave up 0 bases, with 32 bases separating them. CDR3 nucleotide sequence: TGTGCCAGAAGCCCGCGACTAGTTTCTCCTTATCCCCCCATGCTAGCCAAAAACATTCAGTACTTC. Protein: CARSPRLVSPYPPMLAKNIQYF.

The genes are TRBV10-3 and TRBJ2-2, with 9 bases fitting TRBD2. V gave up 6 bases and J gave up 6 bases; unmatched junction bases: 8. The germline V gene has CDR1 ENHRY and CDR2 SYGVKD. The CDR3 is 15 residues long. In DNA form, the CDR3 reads TGTGCCATCAGCTCGGGACTAGCAATCGCCGGGGAGCTGTTTTTT. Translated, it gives CAISSGLAIAGELFF.

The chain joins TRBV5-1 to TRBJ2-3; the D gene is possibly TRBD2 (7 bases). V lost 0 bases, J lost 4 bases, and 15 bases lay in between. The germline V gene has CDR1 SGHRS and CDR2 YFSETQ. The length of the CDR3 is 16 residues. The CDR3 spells CASSLDGGARPDTQYF. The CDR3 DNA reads TGCGCCAGCAGCTTGGATGGGGGGGCCAGGCCAGATACGCAGTATTTT.

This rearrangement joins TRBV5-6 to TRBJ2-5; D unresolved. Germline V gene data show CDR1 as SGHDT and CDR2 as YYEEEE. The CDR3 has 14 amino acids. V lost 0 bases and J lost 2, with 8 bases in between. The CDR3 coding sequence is TGTGCCAGCAGCTTGGCAGGCACACAAGAGACCCAGTACTTC. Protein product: CASSLAGTQETQYF.